This is a list of T cell receptor beta chains from one sample in a study of T cell changes during pregnancy in multiple sclerosis. Sequenced by immunoSEQ multiplex PCR; TCRdb stores in-frame clones only, minus some. The profile shows approximately 30,000 clones, 85% to 90% of them singletons. The source was CD8+ T cells from peripheral blood mononuclear cells, collected before pregnancy. The origin of the receptors is a female donor with multiple sclerosis, enrolled in a pregnancy study. CDR3s include the opening cysteine and the closing phenylalanine or tryptophan. Each record gives: J gene, D gene, CDR3 length, V gene, clone size, CDR3 protein, CDR3 DNA. A D gene is named only where the DNA matches it firmly. Clone size is stated in some rows and not others, as once, few, many or a class when expanded.

J: TRBJ2-7
D: -
length: 13
V: TRBV6-1
size: -
CDR3: CASRRDSSYEQYF
DNA: TGTGCCAGCAGGCGGGACTCCAGCTACGAGCAGTACTTC

J: TRBJ2-2
D: TRBD2
length: 13
V: TRBV6-4
size: -
CDR3: CASSSGDTGELFF
DNA: TGTGCCAGCAGTAGCGGGGACACCGGGGAGCTGTTTTTT

J: TRBJ2-7
D: TRBD1
length: 11
V: TRBV2
size: -
CDR3: CATRGSYEQYF
DNA: TGTGCCACCAGGGGGAGTTACGAGCAGTACTTC

J: TRBJ1-1
D: -
length: 13
V: TRBV28
size: once
CDR3: CASSLSPNTEAFF
DNA: TGTGCCAGCAGTTTAAGCCCCAACACTGAAGCTTTCTTT

J: TRBJ2-7
D: TRBD1
length: 14
V: TRBV27
size: -
CDR3: CASSRRQGDYEQYF
DNA: TGTGCCAGCAGTCGTAGACAGGGTGACTACGAGCAGTACTTC

J: TRBJ1-2
D: -
length: 14
V: TRBV7-2
size: -
CDR3: CASSPPLGDYGYTF
DNA: TGTGCCAGCAGCCCACCGTTGGGAGACTATGGCTACACCTTC

J: TRBJ2-5
D: TRBD1
length: 14
V: TRBV5-6
size: -
CDR3: CASSLDRVQETQYF
DNA: TGTGCCAGCAGCCTTGACAGGGTCCAAGAGACCCAGTACTTC

J: TRBJ2-1
D: TRBD2
length: 15
V: TRBV6-4
size: -
CDR3: CASSERTSGGNEQFF
DNA: TGTGCCAGCAGTGAACGGACTAGCGGGGGGAATGAGCAGTTCTTC

J: TRBJ2-1
D: TRBD1
length: 17
V: TRBV7-9
size: -
CDR3: CASSSRLGQGGTNEQFF
DNA: TGTGCCAGCAGCTCCCGTCTAGGACAGGGGGGTACGAATGAGCAGTTCTTC

J: TRBJ1-4
D: -
length: 15
V: TRBV7-9
size: -
CDR3: CASSLAIAGNEKLFF
DNA: TGTGCCAGCAGCTTAGCGATCGCAGGGAATGAAAAACTGTTTTTT

J: TRBJ2-7
D: TRBD1
length: 13
V: TRBV10-3
size: -
CDR3: CAISDDRDDEQYF
DNA: TGTGCCATCAGTGACGACAGGGATGACGAGCAGTACTTC

J: TRBJ2-1
D: TRBD2
length: 14
V: TRBV5-6
size: -
CDR3: CASSLLGGTTEQFF
DNA: TGTGCCAGCAGCTTGTTAGGAGGGACTACTGAGCAGTTCTTC

J: TRBJ1-2
D: -
length: 15
V: TRBV7-2
size: -
CDR3: CASSLWEGLPKGYTF
DNA: TGTGCCAGCAGCTTATGGGAGGGATTGCCTAAGGGCTACACCTTC

J: TRBJ2-2
D: -
length: 12
V: TRBV10-3
size: -
CDR3: CAIKSGPGELFF
DNA: TGTGCCATCAAGTCAGGTCCCGGGGAGCTGTTTTTT

J: TRBJ1-1
D: -
length: 13
V: TRBV25-1
size: -
CDR3: CASSEIGNTEAFF
DNA: TGTGCCAGCAGTGAGATCGGGAACACTGAAGCTTTCTTT

J: TRBJ2-1
D: TRBD1
length: 15
V: TRBV9
size: -
CDR3: CASSIQTGLYNEQFF
DNA: TGTGCCAGCAGCATCCAGACAGGGCTCTACAATGAGCAGTTCTTC

J: TRBJ1-1
D: TRBD1
length: 14
V: TRBV13
size: -
CDR3: CASSHGTGYTEAFF
DNA: TGTGCCAGCAGCCATGGGACAGGGTACACTGAAGCTTTCTTT

J: TRBJ2-7
D: -
length: 13
V: TRBV2
size: -
CDR3: CASNPGKIYEQYF
DNA: TGTGCCAGCAACCCGGGGAAAATCTACGAGCAGTACTTC

J: TRBJ1-2
D: -
length: 16
V: TRBV5-6
size: -
CDR3: CASSLAESAINYGYTF
DNA: TGTGCCAGCAGCTTGGCCGAGAGCGCCATTAACTATGGCTACACCTTC

J: TRBJ2-5
D: TRBD1
length: 15
V: TRBV28
size: -
CDR3: CASSRLGTGEETQYF
DNA: TGTGCCAGCAGCCGCCTCGGGACAGGGGAAGAGACCCAGTACTTC

J: TRBJ2-2
D: TRBD2
length: 14
V: TRBV9
size: few
CDR3: CASSVLAGTGELFF
DNA: TGTGCCAGCAGCGTACTAGCGGGCACCGGGGAGCTGTTTTTT

J: TRBJ1-1
D: -
length: 12
V: TRBV6-6
size: -
CDR3: CASRPGVTEAFF
DNA: TGTGCCAGCAGGCCAGGGGTGACTGAAGCTTTCTTT

J: TRBJ2-3
D: -
length: 14
V: TRBV6-4
size: once
CDR3: CASSDSIGADTQYF
DNA: TGTGCCAGCAGTGACTCGATAGGGGCAGATACGCAGTATTTT

J: TRBJ2-7
D: -
length: 16
V: TRBV4-3
size: -
CDR3: CASSQDLGGQAYEQYF
DNA: TGCGCCAGCAGCCAAGATCTGGGCGGGCAAGCCTACGAGCAGTACTTC

J: TRBJ1-2
D: TRBD1
length: 15
V: TRBV10-3
size: -
CDR3: CAISNSTGGVYGYTF
DNA: TGTGCCATCAGCAATTCGACAGGGGGCGTCTATGGCTACACCTTC

J: TRBJ2-3
D: -
length: 16
V: TRBV4-2
size: -
CDR3: CASSQDNSQGGDTQYF
DNA: TGTGCCAGCAGCCAAGATAATTCCCAGGGGGGAGATACGCAGTATTTT

J: TRBJ1-1
D: TRBD1
length: 16
V: TRBV6-1
size: -
CDR3: CASSEDRGAGRTEAFF
DNA: TGTGCCAGCAGTGAAGACAGGGGGGCCGGTCGGACTGAAGCTTTCTTT

J: TRBJ1-1
D: -
length: 13
V: TRBV5-4
size: -
CDR3: CASSTPGNTEAFF
DNA: TGTGCCAGCAGCACTCCGGGGAACACTGAAGCTTTCTTT

J: TRBJ2-7
D: TRBD2
length: 13
V: TRBV4-1
size: -
CDR3: CASSPGLAYEQYF
DNA: TGCGCCAGCAGCCCAGGACTAGCCTACGAGCAGTACTTC

J: TRBJ1-1
D: TRBD1
length: 17
V: TRBV13
size: -
CDR3: CASSPPGQEPLNTEAFF
DNA: TGTGCCAGCAGCCCTCCGGGACAGGAACCCCTGAACACTGAAGCTTTCTTT

J: TRBJ1-2
D: TRBD1
length: 15
V: TRBV6-1
size: -
CDR3: CASSETTGGGYGYTF
DNA: TGTGCCAGCAGTGAAACAACAGGGGGCGGGTATGGCTACACCTTC

J: TRBJ1-5
D: TRBD1
length: 16
V: TRBV27
size: -
CDR3: CASSLFGTVSNQPQHF
DNA: TGTGCCAGCAGTTTATTCGGGACAGTTAGCAATCAGCCCCAGCATTTT

J: TRBJ2-1
D: TRBD2
length: 17
V: TRBV4-2
size: -
CDR3: CASSSLTSGGFYNEQFF
DNA: TGTGCCAGCAGCTCCCTTACTAGCGGGGGGTTCTACAATGAGCAGTTCTTC

J: TRBJ2-5
D: TRBD2
length: 15
V: TRBV6-5
size: -
CDR3: CASSYGSGGGETQYF
DNA: TGTGCCAGCAGTTATGGTAGCGGGGGGGGTGAGACCCAGTACTTC

J: TRBJ2-1
D: -
length: 12
V: TRBV5-4
size: once
CDR3: CASSPGIDEQFF
DNA: TGTGCCAGCAGCCCCGGGATCGATGAGCAGTTCTTC

J: TRBJ2-3
D: -
length: 13
V: TRBV13
size: -
CDR3: CASSLELPDTQYF
DNA: TGTGCCAGCAGCTTAGAACTCCCCGATACGCAGTATTTT

J: TRBJ2-7
D: -
length: 15
V: TRBV28
size: -
CDR3: CASSDTGEPASEQYF
DNA: TGTGCCAGCAGTGATACAGGAGAACCCGCTTCCGAGCAGTACTTC

J: TRBJ1-3
D: TRBD1
length: 15
V: TRBV11-2
size: -
CDR3: CASSFWGQGGNTIYF
DNA: TGTGCCAGCAGCTTTTGGGGACAGGGGGGAAACACCATATATTTT

J: TRBJ2-1
D: -
length: 14
V: TRBV9
size: -
CDR3: CASSPRGNPNEQFF
DNA: TGTGCCAGCAGCCCCCGCGGAAATCCAAATGAGCAGTTCTTC

J: TRBJ1-1
D: -
length: 13
V: TRBV2
size: -
CDR3: CAVLRGRNTEAFF
DNA: TGTGCCGTACTGAGGGGGAGGAACACTGAAGCTTTCTTT

J: TRBJ1-1
D: -
length: 13
V: TRBV4-1
size: -
CDR3: CASSQVGNTEAFF
DNA: TGCGCCAGCAGCCAAGTCGGGAACACTGAAGCTTTCTTT

J: TRBJ2-1
D: TRBD2
length: 14
V: TRBV9
size: -
CDR3: CASGGLADYNEQFF
DNA: TGTGCCAGCGGCGGACTAGCGGACTACAATGAGCAGTTCTTC

J: TRBJ2-1
D: -
length: 17
V: TRBV10-2
size: once
CDR3: CASSQRLDIKSYNEQFF
DNA: TGCGCCAGCAGCCAGAGGTTGGACATAAAGTCCTACAATGAGCAGTTCTTC

J: TRBJ1-4
D: -
length: 15
V: TRBV27
size: -
CDR3: CASSGNRITNEKLFF
DNA: TGTGCCAGCAGTGGGAACAGGATAACTAATGAAAAACTGTTTTTT

J: TRBJ2-1
D: TRBD2
length: 18
V: TRBV5-6
size: -
CDR3: CASSLGTSVGGSYNEQFF
DNA: TGTGCCAGCAGCTTGGGGACTAGCGTTGGAGGCTCCTACAATGAGCAGTTCTTC

J: TRBJ2-1
D: -
length: 18
V: TRBV4-1
size: -
CDR3: CASSEKGQGLPQYNEQFF
DNA: TGCGCCAGCAGCGAAAAGGGTCAGGGACTCCCACAGTACAATGAGCAGTTCTTC

J: TRBJ1-2
D: -
length: 16
V: TRBV7-8
size: once
CDR3: CASSPTLPGAGVGYTF
DNA: TGTGCCAGCAGCCCCACACTTCCGGGAGCGGGTGTGGGCTACACCTTC

J: TRBJ2-7
D: TRBD2
length: 16
V: TRBV6-6
size: -
CDR3: CASSTPGEGTGYEQYF
DNA: TGTGCCAGCAGTACCCCGGGGGAGGGAACGGGCTACGAGCAGTACTTC

J: TRBJ2-3
D: -
length: 13
V: TRBV27
size: -
CDR3: CASSLWHTDTQYF
DNA: TGTGCCAGCAGTTTATGGCACACAGATACGCAGTATTTT

J: TRBJ2-2
D: -
length: 14
V: TRBV30
size: -
CDR3: CAWSRQVTSPELFF
DNA: TGTGCCTGGAGTAGACAGGTGACATCTCCAGAGCTGTTTTTT

J: TRBJ2-7
D: -
length: 16
V: TRBV4-3
size: -
CDR3: CASSQGFEWGFAEQYF
DNA: TGCGCCAGCAGCCAGGGATTTGAGTGGGGCTTTGCCGAGCAGTACTTC

J: TRBJ2-5
D: TRBD2
length: 14
V: TRBV4-1
size: -
CDR3: CASSGRGAGETQYF
DNA: TGCGCCAGCAGCGGGCGGGGGGCGGGAGAGACCCAGTACTTC

J: TRBJ1-5
D: -
length: 13
V: TRBV11-2
size: -
CDR3: CASSLDTDQPQHF
DNA: TGTGCCAGCAGCTTAGATACAGATCAGCCCCAGCATTTT

J: TRBJ1-2
D: -
length: 13
V: TRBV27
size: -
CDR3: CASSTGLGLSYTF
DNA: TGTGCCAGCAGTACAGGGTTGGGTCTGAGCTACACCTTC

J: TRBJ1-1
D: TRBD1
length: 12
V: TRBV4-3
size: -
CDR3: CASSRGTVEAFF
DNA: TGCGCCAGCAGCCGGGGGACAGTCGAAGCTTTCTTT

J: TRBJ1-2
D: -
length: 15
V: TRBV4-2
size: few
CDR3: CASSQQSGPNYGYTF
DNA: TGTGCCAGCAGCCAACAGTCAGGGCCAAACTATGGCTACACCTTC

J: TRBJ2-3
D: TRBD2
length: 18
V: TRBV9
size: -
CDR3: CASSVDDSGGGLTDTQYF
DNA: TGTGCCAGCAGCGTGGACGATAGCGGGGGGGGTCTCACAGATACGCAGTATTTT

J: TRBJ1-6
D: -
length: 15
V: TRBV4-3
size: -
CDR3: CASSQLWRDNSPLHF
DNA: TGCGCCAGCAGCCAACTTTGGAGAGACAATTCACCCCTCCACTTT